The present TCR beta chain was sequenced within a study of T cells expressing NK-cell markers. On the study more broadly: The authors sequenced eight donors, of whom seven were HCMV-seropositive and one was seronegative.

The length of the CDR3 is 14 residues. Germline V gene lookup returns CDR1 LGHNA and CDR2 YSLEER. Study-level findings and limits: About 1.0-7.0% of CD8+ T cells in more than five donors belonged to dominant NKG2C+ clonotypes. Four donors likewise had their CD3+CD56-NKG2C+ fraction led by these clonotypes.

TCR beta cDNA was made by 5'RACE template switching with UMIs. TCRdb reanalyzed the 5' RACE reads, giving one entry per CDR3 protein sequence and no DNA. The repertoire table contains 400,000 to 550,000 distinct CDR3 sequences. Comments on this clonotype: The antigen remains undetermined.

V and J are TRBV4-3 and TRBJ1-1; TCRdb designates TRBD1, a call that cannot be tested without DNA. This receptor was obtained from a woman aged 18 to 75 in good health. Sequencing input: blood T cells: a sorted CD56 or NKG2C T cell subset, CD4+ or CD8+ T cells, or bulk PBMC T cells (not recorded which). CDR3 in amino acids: CASSQQEADTEAFF.